This paragraph reports one T cell receptor beta chain. The data originate from a study of blood T cell repertoires in COVID-19. The wider study: Researchers got acute and convalescent COVID-19 samples from the United States, Italy and Spain.

The CDR3 totals 15 residues. V dropped 4 bases and J dropped 3; count of bases not matched to a gene: 6. CDR1 is LGHNA and CDR2 is YSLEER in the germline V gene. This table comes from immunoSEQ multiplex PCR, and its TCRdb copy is limited to in-frame clones, with some not included. The sample includes a few hundred thousand clones, around 87% seen only once; the top ten take 1.5% to 2%. Participant age was roughly 18 to 89 years, and participants resided in about two dozen US areas. This sequence was found in a woman aged 50 to 60 who had recovered from COVID-19. This chain connects TRBV4-3 to TRBJ1-5; 7 bases line up with TRBD1. The sequenced material came from PBMCs or T cells enriched from blood (not recorded which). This chain's CDR3 is CASSPDGTDNQPQHF. CDR3 nucleotides: TGCGCCAGCAGCCCAGACGGGACAGACAATCAGCCCCAGCATTTT.